The rows below give T cell receptor beta chains drawn from one sample of a study of cytomegalovirus exposure and HLA in healthy donors. TCRdb keeps only in-frame clones here, not all; method: immunoSEQ multiplex PCR. The data hold under 200,000 clones, with more than 65% observed a single time. Material: PBMCs. These receptors all come from a man in his forties in good health and CMV-seropositive. Each CDR3 is given with its conserved first and last residue. The order of the fields is D gene, V gene, J gene, clone size, CDR3 protein, CDR3 DNA. D genes are given only for firm matches. Some rows have no size entry. The others give once, few or many, or a class for an expanded clone.

d_call: TRBD2; v_call: TRBV19; j_call: TRBJ2-5; clone_size: -; cdr3_aa: CASSAVAGGQETQYF; cdr3_nt: TGTGCCAGTAGTGCAGTAGCGGGGGGCCAAGAGACCCAGTACTTC
d_call: -; v_call: TRBV19; j_call: TRBJ2-6; clone_size: -; cdr3_aa: CASSQGTGANVLTF; cdr3_nt: TGTGCCAGTAGTCAGGGGACTGGGGCCAACGTCCTGACTTTC
d_call: TRBD1; v_call: TRBV7-9; j_call: TRBJ1-2; clone_size: -; cdr3_aa: CASSLDRGRRSYTF; cdr3_nt: TGTGCCAGCAGCTTAGACAGGGGCCGTAGGAGCTACACCTTC
d_call: TRBD2; v_call: TRBV23-1; j_call: TRBJ2-5; clone_size: -; cdr3_aa: CASSQSGTERLAGQETQYF; cdr3_nt: TGCGCCAGCAGTCAATCCGGGACGGAGCGACTAGCGGGGCAAGAGACCCAGTACTTC
d_call: -; v_call: TRBV28; j_call: TRBJ2-7; clone_size: -; cdr3_aa: CASTTRGTGEQYF; cdr3_nt: TGTGCCAGCACCACCAGGGGGACTGGCGAGCAGTACTTC
d_call: -; v_call: TRBV15; j_call: TRBJ2-7; clone_size: -; cdr3_aa: CATSSLAGKPYEQYF; cdr3_nt: TGTGCCACCAGCAGTCTGGCGGGTAAACCCTACGAGCAGTACTTC
d_call: TRBD2; v_call: TRBV7-3; j_call: TRBJ2-3; clone_size: -; cdr3_aa: CASSLVAGGADTQYF; cdr3_nt: TGTGCCAGCAGCTTAGTAGCGGGGGGCGCAGATACGCAGTATTTT
d_call: TRBD1; v_call: TRBV5-1; j_call: TRBJ2-1; clone_size: few; cdr3_aa: CASTQGAFLSYNEQFF; cdr3_nt: TGCGCCAGCACTCAGGGGGCATTCCTCTCCTACAATGAGCAGTTCTTC
d_call: TRBD1; v_call: TRBV6-1; j_call: TRBJ1-5; clone_size: -; cdr3_aa: CASSEGGGGHQPQHF; cdr3_nt: TGTGCCAGCAGTGAAGGAGGGGGCGGGCATCAGCCCCAGCATTTT
d_call: TRBD2; v_call: TRBV7-9; j_call: TRBJ2-5; clone_size: once; cdr3_aa: CASKNPAGGPETQYF; cdr3_nt: TGTGCCAGCAAAAATCCAGCGGGGGGGCCGGAGACCCAGTACTTC
d_call: TRBD1; v_call: TRBV18; j_call: TRBJ2-7; clone_size: -; cdr3_aa: CASSPGTGLAYEQYF; cdr3_nt: TGTGCCAGCTCACCAGGGACAGGCCTCGCCTACGAGCAGTACTTC
d_call: -; v_call: TRBV7-9; j_call: TRBJ2-2; clone_size: -; cdr3_aa: CASSSSGAVYAGELFF; cdr3_nt: TGTGCCAGCAGCTCATCAGGGGCCGTTTATGCCGGGGAGCTGTTTTTT
d_call: TRBD2; v_call: TRBV4-2; j_call: TRBJ2-2; clone_size: -; cdr3_aa: CASSQVGTSENTGELFF; cdr3_nt: TGTGCCAGCAGCCAAGTAGGGACTAGCGAGAACACCGGGGAGCTGTTTTTT
d_call: -; v_call: TRBV29-1; j_call: TRBJ2-5; clone_size: -; cdr3_aa: CSVGGVSSETQYF; cdr3_nt: TGCAGCGTTGGGGGGGTTAGCTCCGAGACCCAGTACTTC
d_call: -; v_call: TRBV5-1; j_call: TRBJ2-5; clone_size: -; cdr3_aa: CASSPGVWDETQYF; cdr3_nt: TGCGCCAGCAGCCCCGGGGTTTGGGATGAGACCCAGTACTTC
d_call: -; v_call: TRBV5-1; j_call: TRBJ1-1; clone_size: -; cdr3_aa: CASSLHREMVNTEAFF; cdr3_nt: TGCGCCAGCAGCTTGCACAGGGAGATGGTGAACACTGAAGCTTTCTTT
d_call: -; v_call: TRBV5-1; j_call: TRBJ1-3; clone_size: -; cdr3_aa: CASSLFQGTSSGNTIYF; cdr3_nt: TGCGCCAGCAGCTTGTTCCAGGGAACAAGCTCTGGAAACACCATATATTTT
d_call: TRBD2; v_call: TRBV2; j_call: TRBJ2-5; clone_size: -; cdr3_aa: CASSVSGLAPQETQYF; cdr3_nt: TGTGCCAGCAGTGTTAGTGGACTAGCGCCCCAAGAGACCCAGTACTTC
d_call: -; v_call: TRBV10-3; j_call: TRBJ2-6; clone_size: -; cdr3_aa: CAISESRFQLSGANVLTF; cdr3_nt: TGTGCCATCAGTGAGTCGAGGTTCCAACTCTCTGGGGCCAACGTCCTGACTTTC
d_call: -; v_call: TRBV19; j_call: TRBJ2-5; clone_size: -; cdr3_aa: CASRGQGTQYF; cdr3_nt: TGTGCCAGTCGTGGGCAGGGGACCCAGTACTTC
d_call: TRBD1; v_call: TRBV5-4; j_call: TRBJ2-5; clone_size: few; cdr3_aa: CASSPGTGVAQETQYF; cdr3_nt: TGTGCCAGCAGCCCGGGGACAGGGGTGGCCCAAGAGACCCAGTACTTC
d_call: -; v_call: TRBV29-1; j_call: TRBJ1-3; clone_size: -; cdr3_aa: CSVGGPGNTIYF; cdr3_nt: TGCAGCGTTGGTGGCCCTGGAAACACCATATATTTT
d_call: -; v_call: TRBV2; j_call: TRBJ1-5; clone_size: -; cdr3_aa: CASSEADSPGQPQHF; cdr3_nt: TGTGCCAGCAGTGAAGCCGACAGCCCCGGTCAGCCCCAGCATTTT
d_call: TRBD2; v_call: TRBV6-5; j_call: TRBJ2-1; clone_size: -; cdr3_aa: CASQTSGRVSEQFF; cdr3_nt: TGTGCCAGCCAGACTAGCGGGAGGGTTAGTGAGCAGTTCTTC
d_call: TRBD1; v_call: TRBV7-9; j_call: TRBJ2-7; clone_size: -; cdr3_aa: CASSFKGAGEQYF; cdr3_nt: TGTGCCAGCAGCTTCAAGGGGGCCGGCGAGCAGTACTTC
d_call: -; v_call: TRBV7-6; j_call: TRBJ2-1; clone_size: -; cdr3_aa: CASSLEEYNEQFF; cdr3_nt: TGTGCCAGCAGCTTAGAGGAGTACAATGAGCAGTTCTTC
d_call: TRBD2; v_call: TRBV18; j_call: TRBJ2-1; clone_size: -; cdr3_aa: CASSPRTSGRDVNEQFF; cdr3_nt: TGTGCCAGCTCACCACGGACTAGCGGGAGGGATGTCAATGAGCAGTTCTTC
d_call: -; v_call: TRBV7-2; j_call: TRBJ2-5; clone_size: few; cdr3_aa: CASSSPIAGWETQYF; cdr3_nt: TGTGCCAGCAGCTCGCCTATTGCGGGATGGGAGACCCAGTACTTC
d_call: TRBD2; v_call: TRBV5-1; j_call: TRBJ2-3; clone_size: -; cdr3_aa: CASRSGGGSSDTQYF; cdr3_nt: TGCGCCAGCAGGAGTGGCGGGGGGAGCTCAGATACGCAGTATTTT
d_call: TRBD1; v_call: TRBV7-9; j_call: TRBJ2-1; clone_size: -; cdr3_aa: CASSETGTVYNEQFF; cdr3_nt: TGTGCCAGCAGCGAAACCGGGACAGTTTACAATGAGCAGTTCTTC
d_call: TRBD2; v_call: TRBV6-1; j_call: TRBJ2-2; clone_size: few; cdr3_aa: CASSGLAGENTGELFF; cdr3_nt: TGTGCCAGCAGTGGACTAGCGGGGGAGAACACCGGGGAGCTGTTTTTT
d_call: TRBD2; v_call: TRBV29-1; j_call: TRBJ2-1; clone_size: -; cdr3_aa: CSVDFGRKAFIYNEQFF; cdr3_nt: TGCAGCGTTGATTTCGGGAGGAAGGCATTTATTTATAATGAGCAGTTCTTC
d_call: TRBD2; v_call: TRBV5-1; j_call: TRBJ2-1; clone_size: few; cdr3_aa: CASRVSSGGVGEQFF; cdr3_nt: TGCGCCAGCAGGGTTAGTAGCGGGGGGGTGGGGGAGCAGTTCTTC
d_call: -; v_call: TRBV19; j_call: TRBJ1-4; clone_size: -; cdr3_aa: CASSLTRITNRPTNEKLFF; cdr3_nt: TGTGCCAGTAGTCTAACACGAATAACTAACAGGCCCACTAATGAAAAACTGTTTTTT
d_call: -; v_call: TRBV19; j_call: TRBJ2-2; clone_size: -; cdr3_aa: CASSGVGVTGELFF; cdr3_nt: TGTGCCAGTAGCGGAGTAGGGGTCACCGGGGAGCTGTTTTTT
d_call: TRBD1; v_call: TRBV18; j_call: TRBJ1-3; clone_size: -; cdr3_aa: CASSPGQGSGNTIYF; cdr3_nt: TGTGCCAGCTCACCTGGACAGGGCTCTGGAAACACCATATATTTT
d_call: -; v_call: TRBV10-3; j_call: TRBJ2-3; clone_size: once; cdr3_aa: CAIRTGDLNTDTQYF; cdr3_nt: TGTGCCATCAGAACTGGGGACTTGAACACAGATACGCAGTATTTT
d_call: TRBD1; v_call: TRBV27; j_call: TRBJ2-3; clone_size: -; cdr3_aa: CASGTGGADTQYF; cdr3_nt: TGTGCCAGCGGGACAGGGGGCGCAGATACGCAGTATTTT
d_call: -; v_call: TRBV7-9; j_call: TRBJ1-1; clone_size: -; cdr3_aa: CASSLGAGMNTEAFF; cdr3_nt: TGTGCCAGCAGCTTAGGGGCAGGAATGAACACTGAAGCTTTCTTT
d_call: -; v_call: TRBV28; j_call: TRBJ1-5; clone_size: -; cdr3_aa: CASSPGGSNQPQHF; cdr3_nt: TGTGCCAGCAGTCCGGGGGGGAGCAATCAGCCCCAGCATTTT
d_call: -; v_call: TRBV19; j_call: TRBJ1-2; clone_size: -; cdr3_aa: CASSKDTTNYGYTF; cdr3_nt: TGTGCCAGTAGTAAGGACACCACTAACTATGGCTACACCTTC
d_call: TRBD1; v_call: TRBV28; j_call: TRBJ1-1; clone_size: -; cdr3_aa: CASSLTGGSTEAFF; cdr3_nt: TGTGCCAGCAGTCTAACAGGGGGGAGTACTGAAGCTTTCTTT
d_call: TRBD2; v_call: TRBV4-3; j_call: TRBJ2-4; clone_size: -; cdr3_aa: CASSQGLAGDGIQYF; cdr3_nt: TGCGCCAGCAGCCAGGGACTAGCGGGAGATGGCATTCAGTACTTC
d_call: TRBD2; v_call: TRBV15; j_call: TRBJ2-1; clone_size: -; cdr3_aa: CATRSGSSYNEQFF; cdr3_nt: TGTGCCACCAGGAGCGGGAGCTCCTACAATGAGCAGTTCTTC
d_call: TRBD2; v_call: TRBV7-9; j_call: TRBJ2-2; clone_size: -; cdr3_aa: CASSSSGVTGELFF; cdr3_nt: TGTGCCAGCAGCTCTAGCGGGGTTACCGGGGAGCTGTTTTTT
d_call: TRBD1; v_call: TRBV19; j_call: TRBJ1-1; clone_size: -; cdr3_aa: CASSAQGSGTEAFF; cdr3_nt: TGTGCCAGTAGTGCACAGGGGAGCGGGACTGAAGCTTTCTTT
d_call: -; v_call: TRBV6-5; j_call: TRBJ2-7; clone_size: once; cdr3_aa: CASSWRTVGTYEQYF; cdr3_nt: TGTGCCAGCAGTTGGAGGACAGTTGGGACCTACGAGCAGTACTTC
d_call: TRBD1; v_call: TRBV19; j_call: TRBJ2-5; clone_size: -; cdr3_aa: CASSGQGGGQETQYF; cdr3_nt: TGTGCCAGTAGCGGACAGGGAGGAGGCCAAGAGACCCAGTACTTC